Each of the 2 T cell receptor beta chains below was sequenced from the same sample in a study of siplizumab effects on memory and regulatory T cells (dated by TCRdb to between 2018 and 2021). Libraries were made using the immunoSEQ multiplex PCR assay. Not all clones reach the TCRdb copy of this immuneACCESS table, which keeps in-frame sequences only. Checked studies attribute under half of the gap to unresolved V genes and leave the rest unexplained. Across this sample there are approximately 60,000 clones, with just over 95% seen only once. About 0.095% of the sample goes to the ten largest clones. The material sequenced was naive CD8+ T cells sorted from blood. The cell subset or site label corresponds to: unstimulated naive T cells. These receptors came from a human donor in good health.

This chain uses TRBV7-9 with TRBJ2-5; the D gene is possibly TRBD1 (6 bases). Germline values: CDR1 SEHNR, CDR2 FQNEAQ (reference sequence). CDR3 length: 16 residues. The ends were cut back, 1 base at V and 1 base at J, with 13 bases in the middle. The CDR3 coding sequence is TGTGCCAGCAGCTTAGTCAGTGGACAGATCCAAGAGACCCAGTACTTC. This sequence encodes CASSLVSGQIQETQYF.

The chain recombines TRBV6-5 with TRBJ1-5, with D perhaps matching TRBD1 (5 bases). V lost 6 bases, J lost 2 bases, and 14 bases lay in between. This CDR3 has 15 residues. The germline CDR1 and CDR2 sequences are MNHEY and SVGAGI. Written as DNA, the CDR3 is TGTGCCAGCAGGGAGGCGGGGCAAGGCAATCAGCCCCAGCATTTT. Translating gives CASREAGQGNQPQHF.